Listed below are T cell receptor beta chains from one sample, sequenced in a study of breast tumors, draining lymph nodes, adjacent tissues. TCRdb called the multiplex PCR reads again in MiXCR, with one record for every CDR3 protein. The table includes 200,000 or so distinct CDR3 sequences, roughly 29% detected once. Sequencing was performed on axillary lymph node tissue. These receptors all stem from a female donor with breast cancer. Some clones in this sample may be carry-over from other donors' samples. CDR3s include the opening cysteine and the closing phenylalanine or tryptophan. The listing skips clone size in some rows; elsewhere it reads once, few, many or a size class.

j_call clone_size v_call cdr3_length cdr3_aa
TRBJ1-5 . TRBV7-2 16 CASSLMPAAADQPQHF
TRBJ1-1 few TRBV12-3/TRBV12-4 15 CVSSLGTDKNTEAFF
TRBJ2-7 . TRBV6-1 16 CASRRLGQGHSYEQYF
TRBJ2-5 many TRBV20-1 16 CSARTLGRVRGETQYF
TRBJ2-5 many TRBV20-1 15 CSARDGREGRETQYF
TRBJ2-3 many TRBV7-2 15 CASSLSGTGIDTQYF
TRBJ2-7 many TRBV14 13 CASSQWERGEQYF
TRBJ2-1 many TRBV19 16 CASTALAGGPYNEQFF
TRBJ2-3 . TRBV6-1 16 CASSVGVAGGPDTQYF
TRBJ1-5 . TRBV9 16 CASSAGGRSGNQPQHF
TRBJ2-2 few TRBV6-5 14 CASMGGVRTGELFF
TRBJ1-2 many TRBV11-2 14 CASSLDPRGYGYTF
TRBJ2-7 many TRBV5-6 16 CASSSRPGTGFHEQYF
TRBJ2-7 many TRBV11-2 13 CASTRRGGYEQYF
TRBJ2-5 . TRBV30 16 CAWRRDFGEDQETQYF
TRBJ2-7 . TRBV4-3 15 CASSQGSTGPYEQYF
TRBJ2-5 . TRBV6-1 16 CASSANPPGVQETQYF
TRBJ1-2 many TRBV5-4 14 CASSARDRNYGYTF
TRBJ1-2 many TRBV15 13 CATSRDPSYGYTF
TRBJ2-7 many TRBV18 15 CASSPQGELPYEQYF
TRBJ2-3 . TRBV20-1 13 CSAAESNIDTQYF
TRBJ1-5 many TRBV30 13 CAWSDEGNQPQHF
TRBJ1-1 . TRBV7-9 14 CASSPMGGITEAFF
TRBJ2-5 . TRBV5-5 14 CASSFTTQQETQYF
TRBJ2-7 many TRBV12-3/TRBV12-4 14 CASSLSGRADEQYF
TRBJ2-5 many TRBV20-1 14 CSAALAEVQETQYF
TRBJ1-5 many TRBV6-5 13 CASTPGANQPQHF
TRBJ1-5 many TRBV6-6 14 CATRTENSNQPQHF
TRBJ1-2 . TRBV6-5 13 CASSKGQGRGYTF
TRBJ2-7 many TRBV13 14 CASSLGPEGYEQYF
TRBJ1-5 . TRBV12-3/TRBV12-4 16 CASSLDVGGSNQPQHF
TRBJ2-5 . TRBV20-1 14 CSARWTPPQETQYF
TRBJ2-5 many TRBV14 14 CASSQDLLAETQSF
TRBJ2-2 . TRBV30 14 CAWEQDRRAGELFF
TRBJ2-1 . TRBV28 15 CASSILAGGPDEQFF
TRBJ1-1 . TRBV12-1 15 CASSPRGGKNTEAFF
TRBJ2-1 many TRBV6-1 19 CASSEARDGGTGVSNEQFF
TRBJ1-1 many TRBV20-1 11 CSASRVKLSFF
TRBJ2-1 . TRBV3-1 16 CPSSQGRDRVRNEQFF